Listed below are T cell receptor beta chains from one sample, sequenced in a study of blood T cell repertoires in COVID-19. This table comes from immunoSEQ multiplex PCR, and its TCRdb copy is limited to in-frame clones, with some not included. The sample has 87,000 or so clones; more than 70% are singletons. The sample taken for sequencing was peripheral blood. These receptors were obtained from a human donor with acute or convalescent COVID-19. The donor label of this sample is uncertain. CDR3s include the opening cysteine and the closing phenylalanine or tryptophan. Each record gives: V gene, J gene, CDR3 protein.

TRBV7-9,TRBJ2-5,CASRVAPIETQYF
TRBV6-5,TRBJ1-4,CASSRDRDEKLFF
TRBV5-6,TRBJ2-7,CASSLVTGLYEQYF
TRBV28,TRBJ2-3,CASSFSLAGGHEDTQYF
TRBV4-3,TRBJ1-1,CASSLTGRTEAFF
TRBV6-1,TRBJ1-1,CASSDSQGISGEAFF
TRBV6-5,TRBJ1-6,CASKGQGEGSPLHF
TRBV12-3/TRBV12-4,TRBJ1-2,CASSFDIYGYTF
TRBV5-1,TRBJ1-4,CASSRTGATNEKLFF
TRBV7-3,TRBJ2-2,CASSSSPTSGGDTGELFF
TRBV5-8,TRBJ1-1,CASSLGGLGGFEAFF
TRBV30,TRBJ1-2,CAWRGTAFSYGYTF
TRBV9,TRBJ2-3,CASSALGQGHTDTQYF
TRBV28,TRBJ2-7,CASSLRRGHEQYF
TRBV5-1,TRBJ2-5,CASSSGTGYQETQYF
TRBV7-9,TRBJ2-5,CASSPPPDRARETQYF
TRBV5-4,TRBJ2-4,CASSLGGSGGRRKNIQYF
TRBV7-2,TRBJ2-7,CASSLESGVSSYEQYF
TRBV6-2/TRBV6-3,TRBJ2-3,CASSRDRSQGTDTQYF
TRBV28,TRBJ2-1,CASSPRDRDPYNEQFF
TRBV6-5,TRBJ2-7,CASSYSQRGPYEQYF
TRBV6-2/TRBV6-3,TRBJ2-3,CASSYGGMVTDTQYF
TRBV2,TRBJ1-2,CASSSEYGYTF
TRBV9,TRBJ2-3,CASSALTDTQYF
TRBV5-4,TRBJ2-7,CASSPRDRVYEQYF
TRBV10-2,TRBJ2-5,CASSVSAGRGETQYF
TRBV19,TRBJ2-1,CASSGTSGNNEQFF
TRBV5-1,TRBJ1-6,CASSLGGTALGSPLHF
TRBV28,TRBJ2-4,CASSFGTGTDIQYF
TRBV28,TRBJ2-7,CASRQGGESYEQYF
TRBV11-2,TRBJ2-2,CASSFQGPGELFF
TRBV23-1,TRBJ1-3,CASSQSIATITRYSGNTIYF
TRBV29-1,TRBJ1-2,CSVDPGILYGYTF
TRBV9,TRBJ2-2,CASRTTGGGSGELFF
TRBV2,TRBJ1-5,CASSQGAGNQPQHF
TRBV10-1,TRBJ2-7,CASSEYRVSEQYF
TRBV28,TRBJ1-4,CASSRRGRDEKLFF
TRBV7-3,TRBJ2-5,CASSLTYQETQYF
TRBV12-3/TRBV12-4,TRBJ1-1,CASSFPVNTEAFF
TRBV12-3/TRBV12-4,TRBJ1-1,CASSFVLNTEAFF
TRBV19,TRBJ1-1,CASSIGGGDMNTEAFF
TRBV6-5,TRBJ2-2,CASSLAGNTGELFF
TRBV30,TRBJ2-7,CAWSSADEQYF
TRBV7-2,TRBJ1-2,CASSPEEANYGYTF
TRBV7-3,TRBJ2-3,CASSLGLAGSDTQYF
TRBV9,TRBJ2-6,CASSVTGGNAGANVLTF
TRBV2,TRBJ1-2,CASNDMTGKLNGYTF
TRBV6-2/TRBV6-3,TRBJ1-5,CASSRPGDNQPQHF
TRBV27,TRBJ1-1,CASMGHPNTEAFF
TRBV5-1,TRBJ2-7,CASSSKTDMGGNEQYF
TRBV6-5,TRBJ1-1,CASSYSRGRNTEAFF
TRBV7-6,TRBJ1-6,CASSTGQGASYNSPLHF
TRBV11-3,TRBJ2-7,CASSYRDTTYEQYF
TRBV7-3,TRBJ2-2,CASSWGQANTGELFF
TRBV5-1,TRBJ2-5,CASSLAGETQYF
TRBV5-6,TRBJ2-3,CASSLSSTDTQYF
TRBV5-1,TRBJ1-2,CASSLVPTEGKSYTF